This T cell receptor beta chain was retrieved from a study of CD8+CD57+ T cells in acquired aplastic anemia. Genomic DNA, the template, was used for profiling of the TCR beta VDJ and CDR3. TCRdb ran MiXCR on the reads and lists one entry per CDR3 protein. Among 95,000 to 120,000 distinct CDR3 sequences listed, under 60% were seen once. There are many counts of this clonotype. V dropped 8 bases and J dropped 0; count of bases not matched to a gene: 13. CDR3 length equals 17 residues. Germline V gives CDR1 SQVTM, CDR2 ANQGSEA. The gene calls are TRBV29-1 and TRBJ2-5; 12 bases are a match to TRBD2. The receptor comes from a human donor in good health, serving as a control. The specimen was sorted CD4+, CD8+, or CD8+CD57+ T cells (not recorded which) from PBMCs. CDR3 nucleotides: TGCAGCTACGTGGGGGAAGGGACTAGCGGGTACCAAGAGACCCAGTACTTC. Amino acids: CSYVGEGTSGYQETQYF.